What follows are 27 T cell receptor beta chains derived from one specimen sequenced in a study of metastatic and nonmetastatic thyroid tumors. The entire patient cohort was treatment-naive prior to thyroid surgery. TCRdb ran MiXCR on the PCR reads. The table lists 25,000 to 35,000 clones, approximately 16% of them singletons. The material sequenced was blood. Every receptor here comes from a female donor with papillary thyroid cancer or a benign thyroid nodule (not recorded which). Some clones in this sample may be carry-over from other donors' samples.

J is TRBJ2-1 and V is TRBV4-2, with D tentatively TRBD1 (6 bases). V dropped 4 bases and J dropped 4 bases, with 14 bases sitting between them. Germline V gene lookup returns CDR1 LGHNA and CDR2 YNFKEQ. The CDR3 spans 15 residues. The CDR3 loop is CASSRGTCIYNEQFF. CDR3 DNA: TGTGCCAGCAGCCGAGGGACATGTATTTACAATGAGCAGTTCTTC.

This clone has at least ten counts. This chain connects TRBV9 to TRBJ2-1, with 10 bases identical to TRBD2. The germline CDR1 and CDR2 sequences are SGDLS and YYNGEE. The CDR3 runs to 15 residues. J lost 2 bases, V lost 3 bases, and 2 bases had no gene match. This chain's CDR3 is CASSEAGGPYNEQFF. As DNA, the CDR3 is TGTGCCAGCAGCGAAGCGGGAGGGCCCTACAATGAGCAGTTCTTC.

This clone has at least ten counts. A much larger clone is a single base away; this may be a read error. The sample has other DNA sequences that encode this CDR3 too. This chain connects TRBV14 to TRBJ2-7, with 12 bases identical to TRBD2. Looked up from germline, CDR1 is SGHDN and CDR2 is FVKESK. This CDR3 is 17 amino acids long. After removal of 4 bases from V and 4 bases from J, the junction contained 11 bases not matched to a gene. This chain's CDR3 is CASSLGLAGYEEYEQYF. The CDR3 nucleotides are TGTGCCAGCAGCCTCGGACTAGCGGGATACGAGGAGTACGAGCAGTACTTC.

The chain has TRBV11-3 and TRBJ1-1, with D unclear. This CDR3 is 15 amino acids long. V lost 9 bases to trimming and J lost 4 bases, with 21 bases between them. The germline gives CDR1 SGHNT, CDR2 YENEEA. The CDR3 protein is CASSPPSLVATEAFF. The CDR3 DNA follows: TGTGCCAGTAGCCCCCCGAGTCTTGTAGCCACTGAAGCTTTCTTT. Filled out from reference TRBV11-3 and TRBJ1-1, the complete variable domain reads EAGVVQSPRYKIIEKKQPVAFWCNPISGHNTLYWYLQNLGQGPELLIRYENEEAVDDSQLPKDRFSAERLKGVDSTLKIQPAELGDSAVYLCASSPPSLVATEAFFGQGTRLTVV.

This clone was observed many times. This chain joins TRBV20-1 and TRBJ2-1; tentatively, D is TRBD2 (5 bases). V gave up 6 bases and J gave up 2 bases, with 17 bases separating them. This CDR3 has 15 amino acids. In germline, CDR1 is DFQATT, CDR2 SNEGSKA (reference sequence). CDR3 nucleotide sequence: TGCAGTGCACAATCCGGGCCCGGGGCCTACAATGAGCAGTTCTTC. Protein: CSAQSGPGAYNEQFF.

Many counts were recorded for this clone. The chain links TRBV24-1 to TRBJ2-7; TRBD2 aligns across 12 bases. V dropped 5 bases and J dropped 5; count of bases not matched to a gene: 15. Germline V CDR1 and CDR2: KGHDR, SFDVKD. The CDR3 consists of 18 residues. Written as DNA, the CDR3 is TGTGCCACCAGTGGCGGGGAACAAGTGACTAGCGGGAGAAACGAGCAGTACTTC. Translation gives CATSGGEQVTSGRNEQYF.

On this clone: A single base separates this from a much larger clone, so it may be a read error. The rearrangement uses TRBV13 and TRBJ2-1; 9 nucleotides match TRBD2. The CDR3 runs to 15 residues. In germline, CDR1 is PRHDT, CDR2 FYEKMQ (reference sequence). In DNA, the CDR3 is TGTGCCAACAGCTTAGGTCTAGCGGGATACAATGAGCAGTTCTTC. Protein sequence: CANSLGLAGYNEQFF.

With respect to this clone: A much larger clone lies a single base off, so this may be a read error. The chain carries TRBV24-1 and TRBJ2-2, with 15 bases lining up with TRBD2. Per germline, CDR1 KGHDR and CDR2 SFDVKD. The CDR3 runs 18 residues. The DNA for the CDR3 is TGTGCCACCAGTGACCCCGGACTAGCGGGAGGGAGTACCGGGGAGTTGTTTTTT. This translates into CATSDPGLAGGSTGELFF.

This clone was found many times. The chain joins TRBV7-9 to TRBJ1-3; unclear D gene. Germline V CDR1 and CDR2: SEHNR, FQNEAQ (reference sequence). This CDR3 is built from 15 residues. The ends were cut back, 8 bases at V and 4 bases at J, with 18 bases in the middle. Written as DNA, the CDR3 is TGTGCCAGCGAGGAGGGCCCCATTTCAGGAAACACCATATATTTT. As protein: CASEEGPISGNTIYF.

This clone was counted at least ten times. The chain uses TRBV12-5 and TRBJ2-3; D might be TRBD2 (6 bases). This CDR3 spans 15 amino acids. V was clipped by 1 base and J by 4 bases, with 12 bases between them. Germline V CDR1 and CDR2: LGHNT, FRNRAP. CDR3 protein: CASGLGARRADTQYF. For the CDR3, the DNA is TGTGCTAGTGGTTTGGGCGCGAGGAGGGCAGATACGCAGTATTTT.

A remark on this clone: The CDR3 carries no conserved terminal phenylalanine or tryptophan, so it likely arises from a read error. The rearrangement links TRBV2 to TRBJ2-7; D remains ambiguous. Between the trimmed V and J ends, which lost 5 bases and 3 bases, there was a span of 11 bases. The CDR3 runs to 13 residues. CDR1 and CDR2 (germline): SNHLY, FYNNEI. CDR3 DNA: TGTGCCAGCAGTTATACAGCCTACTACGAGCAGTACCTC. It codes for CASSYTAYYEQYL.

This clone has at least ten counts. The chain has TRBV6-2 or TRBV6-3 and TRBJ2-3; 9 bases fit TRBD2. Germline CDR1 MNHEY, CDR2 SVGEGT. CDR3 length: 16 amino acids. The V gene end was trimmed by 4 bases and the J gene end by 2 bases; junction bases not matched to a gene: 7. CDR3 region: CASSSDSGSSTDTQYF. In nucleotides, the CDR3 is TGTGCCAGCAGTTCTGATAGCGGGAGTTCCACAGATACGCAGTATTTT.

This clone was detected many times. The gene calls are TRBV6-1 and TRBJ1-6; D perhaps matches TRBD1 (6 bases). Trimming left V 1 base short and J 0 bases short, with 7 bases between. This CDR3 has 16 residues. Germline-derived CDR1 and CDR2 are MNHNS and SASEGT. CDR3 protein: CASSEGRGSYNSPLHF. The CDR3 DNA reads TGTGCCAGCAGTGAAGGCAGGGGCTCCTATAATTCACCCCTCCACTTT.

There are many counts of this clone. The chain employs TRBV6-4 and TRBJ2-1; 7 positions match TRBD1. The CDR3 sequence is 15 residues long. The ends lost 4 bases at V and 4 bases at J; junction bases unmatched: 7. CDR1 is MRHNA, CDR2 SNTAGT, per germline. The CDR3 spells CASSAEGGSYNEQFF. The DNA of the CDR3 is TGTGCCAGCAGTGCAGAAGGGGGCTCATACAATGAGCAGTTCTTC.

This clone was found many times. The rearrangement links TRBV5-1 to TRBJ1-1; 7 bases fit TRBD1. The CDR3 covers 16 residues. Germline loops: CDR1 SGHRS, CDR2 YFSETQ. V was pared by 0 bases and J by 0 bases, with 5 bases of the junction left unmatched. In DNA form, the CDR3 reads TGCGCCAGCAGCTTGGATGGGACAGTAATGAACACTGAAGCTTTCTTT. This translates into CASSLDGTVMNTEAFF.

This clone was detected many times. As DNA, the CDR3 is TGCAGTGGCGTTCTGGAGCCTACTTCCTACGAGCAGTACTTC. Protein sequence: CSGVLEPTSYEQYF. The chain couples TRBV20-1 to TRBJ2-7; D remains ambiguous. CDR1 and CDR2 from the germline V gene are DFQATT and SNEGSKA (reference sequence). Trimming pared 7 bases from V and 1 base from J, leaving 17 bases between. This CDR3 has 14 residues.

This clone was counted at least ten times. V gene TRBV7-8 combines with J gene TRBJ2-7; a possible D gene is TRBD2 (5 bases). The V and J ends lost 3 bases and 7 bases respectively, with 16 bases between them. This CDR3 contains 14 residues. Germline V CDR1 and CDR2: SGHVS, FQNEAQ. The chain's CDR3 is CASSFSLGAREQYF. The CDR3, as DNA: TGTGCCAGCAGCTTCAGTCTGGGAGCGAGGGAGCAGTACTTC.

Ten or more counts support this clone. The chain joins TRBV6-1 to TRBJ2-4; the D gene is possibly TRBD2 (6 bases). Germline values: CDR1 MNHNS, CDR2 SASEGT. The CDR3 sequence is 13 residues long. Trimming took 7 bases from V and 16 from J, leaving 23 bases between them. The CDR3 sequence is CASTNSGAGSIYF. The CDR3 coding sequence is TGTGCCAGCACCAATTCCGGCGCGGGGTCGATATACTTC.

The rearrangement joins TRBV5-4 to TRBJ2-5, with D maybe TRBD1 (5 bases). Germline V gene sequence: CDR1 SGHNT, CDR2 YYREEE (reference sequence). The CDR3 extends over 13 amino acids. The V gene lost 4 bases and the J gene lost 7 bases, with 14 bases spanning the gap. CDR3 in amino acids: CASSEDIEWTQYF. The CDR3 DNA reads TGTGCCAGCAGCGAGGACATCGAATGGACCCAGTACTTC.

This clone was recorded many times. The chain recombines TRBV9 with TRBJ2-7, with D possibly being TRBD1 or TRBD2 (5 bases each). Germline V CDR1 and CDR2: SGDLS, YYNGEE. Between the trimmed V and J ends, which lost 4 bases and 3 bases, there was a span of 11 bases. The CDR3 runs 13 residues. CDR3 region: CASSPGTHYEQYF. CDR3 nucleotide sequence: TGTGCCAGCAGCCCCGGGACCCACTACGAGCAGTACTTC.

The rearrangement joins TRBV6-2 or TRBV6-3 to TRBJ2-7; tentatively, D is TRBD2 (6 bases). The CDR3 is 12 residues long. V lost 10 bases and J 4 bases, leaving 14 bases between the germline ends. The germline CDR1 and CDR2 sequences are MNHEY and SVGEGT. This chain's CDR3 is CAIRDSYYEQYF. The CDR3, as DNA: TGTGCCATCCGGGACTCATATTACGAGCAGTACTTC.

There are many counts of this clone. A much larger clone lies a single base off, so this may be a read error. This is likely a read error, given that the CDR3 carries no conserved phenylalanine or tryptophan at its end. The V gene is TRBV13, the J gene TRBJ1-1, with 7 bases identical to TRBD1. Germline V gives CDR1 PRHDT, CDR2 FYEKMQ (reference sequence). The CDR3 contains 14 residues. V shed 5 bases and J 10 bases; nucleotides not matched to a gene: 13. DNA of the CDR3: TGTGCCAGCAGCGCCGAACAGGGGCGGGAAAGAGCTTTCGTT. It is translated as CASSAEQGRERAFV.

CDR3 amino acids: CAWIRSWYGYTF. The CDR3 region has the DNA TGTGCCTGGATTCGATCATGGTATGGCTACACCTTC. The rearrangement links TRBV30 to TRBJ1-2; D gene ambiguous. V lost 4 bases, J lost 5 bases, and 11 bases lay in between. Per the germline V gene, CDR1 is GTSNPN and CDR2 is SVGIG (reference sequence). The CDR3 loop spans 12 amino acids.

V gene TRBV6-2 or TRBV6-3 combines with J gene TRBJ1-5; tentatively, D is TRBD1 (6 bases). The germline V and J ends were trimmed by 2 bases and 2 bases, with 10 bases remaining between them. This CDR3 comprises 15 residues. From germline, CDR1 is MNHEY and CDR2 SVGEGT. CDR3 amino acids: CASSYGGLGNQPQHF. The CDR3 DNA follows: TGTGCCAGCAGTTACGGGGGGCTCGGCAATCAGCCCCAGCATTTT.

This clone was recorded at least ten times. The CDR3 DNA reads TGTGCCAGCAGCCGATCCGGGACAGGGGAAGTTCCCCTCCACTTT. Residues: CASSRSGTGEVPLHF. The V gene is TRBV5-4, the J gene TRBJ1-6, with 10 bases matching TRBD1. The CDR3 totals 15 residues. V shed 4 bases, J shed 13 bases, and the junction held 11 bases outside the gene matches. Germline V CDR1 and CDR2: SGHNT, YYREEE (reference sequence).

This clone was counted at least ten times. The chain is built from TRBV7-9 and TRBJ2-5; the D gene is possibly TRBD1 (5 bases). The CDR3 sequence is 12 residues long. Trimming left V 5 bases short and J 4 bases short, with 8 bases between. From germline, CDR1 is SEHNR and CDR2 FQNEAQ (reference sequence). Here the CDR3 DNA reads TGTGCCAGCAGCCCAAGGGGAGAGACCCAGTACTTC. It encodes CASSPRGETQYF.

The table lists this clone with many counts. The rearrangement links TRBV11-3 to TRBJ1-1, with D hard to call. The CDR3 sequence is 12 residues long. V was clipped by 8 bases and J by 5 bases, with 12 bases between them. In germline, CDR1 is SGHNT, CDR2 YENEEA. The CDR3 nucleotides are TGTGCCAGCGGAACGATGGGGACTGAAGCTTTCTTT. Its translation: CASGTMGTEAFF.